This T cell receptor beta chain was sequenced during a study of cytomegalovirus exposure and HLA in healthy donors. Study at large: Approximately 85 million unique TCRs from HLA-typed donors were held in an early data release.

This clone was counted a few times. The target antigen is unknown. General study points: Confirmation in vitro established that a few CMV-associated chains were specific for CMV antigens. It was about 150 TCR beta chains that were listed as cytomegalovirus-associated. A later analysis linked a missense DCLRE1C variant to TCR beta V- and J-gene trimming.

The CDR3 extends over 15 amino acids. In germline, CDR1 is MDHEN, CDR2 SYDVKM. V dropped 8 bases and J dropped 0 bases, with 13 bases sitting between them. A multiplex PCR was run with 60 Vbeta primers and 13 Jbeta primers. TCRdb's table, derived via immunoSEQ multiplex PCR, lists solely in-frame clones and lacks some. This sample has about 94,000 clones; approximately 7.1% occur once, and the top ten carry roughly 2%. Material for sequencing was PBMCs. This chain joins TRBV28 and TRBJ1-4, with a weak D call TRBD1 (5 bases). The sequence came from a man aged 45-65 years in good health and CMV-seronegative. The CDR3 here is CASAVLQATNEKLFF. The CDR3 bases are TGTGCCAGCGCTGTACTACAGGCAACTAATGAAAAACTGTTTTTT.